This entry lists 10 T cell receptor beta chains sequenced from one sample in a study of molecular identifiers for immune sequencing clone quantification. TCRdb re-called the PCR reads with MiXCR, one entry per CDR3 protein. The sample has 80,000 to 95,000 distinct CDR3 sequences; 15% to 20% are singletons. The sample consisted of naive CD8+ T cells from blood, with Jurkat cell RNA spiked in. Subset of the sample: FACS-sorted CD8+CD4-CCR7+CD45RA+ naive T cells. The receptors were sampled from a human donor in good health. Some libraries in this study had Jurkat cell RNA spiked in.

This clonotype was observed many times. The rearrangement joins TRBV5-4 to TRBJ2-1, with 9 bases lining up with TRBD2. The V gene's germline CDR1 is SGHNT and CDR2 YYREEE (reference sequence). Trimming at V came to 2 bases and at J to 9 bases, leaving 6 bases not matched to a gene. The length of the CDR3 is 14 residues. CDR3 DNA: TGTGCCAGCAGCTTTAGCGGGAGTGGACTTGAGCAGTTCTTC. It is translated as CASSFSGSGLEQFF.

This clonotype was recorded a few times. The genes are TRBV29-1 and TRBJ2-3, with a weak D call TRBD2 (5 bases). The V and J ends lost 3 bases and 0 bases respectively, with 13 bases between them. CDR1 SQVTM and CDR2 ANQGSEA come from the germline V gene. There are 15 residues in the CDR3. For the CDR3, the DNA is TGCAGCGTTGAGGTAGCGTCAGACAGCACAGATACGCAGTATTTT. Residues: CSVEVASDSTDTQYF.

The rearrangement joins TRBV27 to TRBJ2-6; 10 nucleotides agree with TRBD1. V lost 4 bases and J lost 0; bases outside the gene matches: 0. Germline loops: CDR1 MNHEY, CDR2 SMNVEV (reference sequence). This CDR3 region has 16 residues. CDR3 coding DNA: TGTGCCAGCAGTTGGACAGGGGGCTCTGGGGCCAACGTCCTGACTTTC. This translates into CASSWTGGSGANVLTF. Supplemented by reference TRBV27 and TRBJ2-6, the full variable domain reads EAQVTQNPRYLITVTGKKLTVTCSQNMNHEYMSWYRQDPGLGLRQIYYSMNVEVTDKGDVPEGYKVSRKEKRNFPLILESPSPNQTSLYFCASSWTGGSGANVLTFGAGSRLTVL.

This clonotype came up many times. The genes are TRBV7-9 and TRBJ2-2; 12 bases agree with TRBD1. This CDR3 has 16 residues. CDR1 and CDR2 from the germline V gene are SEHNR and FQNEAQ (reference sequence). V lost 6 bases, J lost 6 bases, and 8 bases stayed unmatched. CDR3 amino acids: CASRPRDRGLSGELFF. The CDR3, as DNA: TGTGCCAGCAGACCCCGGGACAGGGGGCTGTCCGGGGAGCTGTTTTTT.

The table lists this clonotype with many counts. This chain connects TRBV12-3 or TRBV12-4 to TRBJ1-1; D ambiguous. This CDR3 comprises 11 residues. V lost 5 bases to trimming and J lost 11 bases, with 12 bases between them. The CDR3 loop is CASSPGGSAFF. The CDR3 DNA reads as TGTGCCAGCAGTCCAGGAGGGAGCGCTTTCTTT.

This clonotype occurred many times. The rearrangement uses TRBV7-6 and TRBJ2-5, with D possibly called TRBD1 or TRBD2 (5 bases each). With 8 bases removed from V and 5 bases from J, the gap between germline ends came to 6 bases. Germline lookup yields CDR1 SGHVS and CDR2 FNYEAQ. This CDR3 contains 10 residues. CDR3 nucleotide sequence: TGTGCCAGCGAGGGGGAGACCCAGTACTTC. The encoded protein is CASEGETQYF. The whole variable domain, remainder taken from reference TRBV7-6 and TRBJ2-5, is GAGVSQSPRYKVTKRGQDVALRCDPISGHVSLYWYRQALGQGPEFLTYFNYEAQQDKSGLPNDRFSAERPEGSISTLTIQRTEQRDSAMYRCASEGETQYFGPGTRLLVL.

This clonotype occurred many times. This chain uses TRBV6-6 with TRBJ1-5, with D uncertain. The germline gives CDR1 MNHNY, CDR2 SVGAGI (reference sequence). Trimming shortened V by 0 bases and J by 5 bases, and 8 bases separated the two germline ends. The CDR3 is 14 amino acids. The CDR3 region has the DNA TGTGCCAGCAGTTACTCCGGCAGTTATCAGCCCCAGCATTTT. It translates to CASSYSGSYQPQHF.

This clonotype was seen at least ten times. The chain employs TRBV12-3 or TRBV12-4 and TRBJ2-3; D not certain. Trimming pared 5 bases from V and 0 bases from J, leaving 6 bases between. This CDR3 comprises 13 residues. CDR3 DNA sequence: TGTGCCAGCAGTCCTTCCAGCACAGATACGCAGTATTTT. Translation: CASSPSSTDTQYF.

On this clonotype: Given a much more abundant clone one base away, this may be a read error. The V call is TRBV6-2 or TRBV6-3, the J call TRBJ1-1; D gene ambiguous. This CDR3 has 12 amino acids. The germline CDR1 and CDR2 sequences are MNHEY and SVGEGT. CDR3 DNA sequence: TGTGCCTGCAGTTACTCGCACGGGGATGCTTTCTTT. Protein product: CACSYSHGDAFF.

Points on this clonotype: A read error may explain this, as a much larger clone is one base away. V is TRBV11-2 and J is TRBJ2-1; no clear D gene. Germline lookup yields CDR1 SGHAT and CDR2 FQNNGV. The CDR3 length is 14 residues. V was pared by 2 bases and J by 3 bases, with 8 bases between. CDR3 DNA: TGTGCCAGCAGCTTAATGACGGGCTACAATGAGCAGTTCTTC. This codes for CASSLMTGYNEQFF.